This TCR beta chain was captured by sequencing in a study of cytomegalovirus exposure and HLA in healthy donors. Vbeta (60) and Jbeta (13) primers were used in the PCR. Profiling relied on immunoSEQ multiplex PCR, and the TCRdb table lists in-frame clones only, not all of them. The repertoire holds fewer than 120,000 clones, with around 84% as singletons. Study-wide findings and caveats: TCR beta V- and J-gene trimming, according to a later analysis, was linked to a missense DCLRE1C variant. CMV serostatus was the sole immune exposure information available. Prior analysis indicated that the majority of TCR beta V segments exhibited productivity approximately 90% or approximately 30% of the time.

Of note for this clone: Its cognate antigen is unknown.

This CDR3 region has 11 residues. Germline V CDR1 and CDR2: WSHSY, SAAADI. With 9 bases clipped from V and 9 bases from J, the junction kept 4 bases outside the gene matches. The origin of this receptor is a woman under 40 in good health and CMV-seronegative. The sequencing input was PBMCs. The J gene is TRBJ2-1, the V gene TRBV10-2, with 8 bases fitting TRBD2. CDR3 sequence: CASLGTSEQFF. In nucleotides, the CDR3 is TGCGCCAGTCTTGGGACTAGTGAGCAGTTCTTC.